A single T cell receptor (beta chain) is shown here with its context. Antigen: not known. Second-dose recipients at about 4 or about 12 weeks were treated as one pooled group. The sample comes from a study of T cell responses to AZD1222 COVID-19 vaccine. Findings and limits, study-wide: The study found vaccine-associated CD4 TCRs spanning spike, dominant at 160-218 and 743-854.

V was shortened by 4 bases and J by 7 bases, with 15 bases between the two germline ends. Germline V CDR1 and CDR2: SGHRS, YFSETQ. This CDR3 has 15 residues. Using immunoSEQ multiplex PCR, the repertoire was profiled, and TCRdb retains in-frame clones only, with some absent. The sample yields about 150,000 clones, 90% to 95% seen once. The sample consisted of peripheral blood, taken 28 days after the second AZD1222 dose. The V and J genes are TRBV5-1 and TRBJ1-6; D perhaps matches TRBD1 (6 bases). The TCR originated in an adult who received the AZD1222 COVID-19 vaccine. CDR3 nucleotide sequence: TGCGCCAGCAGCCTGGACAGTCTCAACAATTCACCCCTCCACTTT. Amino acids: CASSLDSLNNSPLHF.